The 25 T cell receptor beta chains given below trace back to one sample, sequenced in a study of blood T cell repertoires in COVID-19. Clones were sequenced by immunoSEQ multiplex PCR, and TCRdb holds only the in-frame ones, with some missing. The top ten hold 9.1% of the sample, which has roughly 80,000 clones, around 89% seen once. Sequencing input: peripheral blood. Receptors originate from a human donor in a cohort sampled during active COVID-19.

The chain recombines TRBV5-5 with TRBJ2-5, with 9 bases identical to TRBD2. V dropped 1 base and J dropped 2; count of bases not matched to a gene: 9. Germline V gene sequence: CDR1 SGHKS, CDR2 YYEKEE (reference sequence). This CDR3 is 17 amino acids long. The CDR3 protein is CASSLFSRLAAQETQYF. In nucleotides, the CDR3 is TGTGCCAGCAGCTTGTTCTCAAGACTAGCGGCACAAGAGACCCAGTACTTC.

CDR3 nucleotide sequence: TGTGCCTGGAGGCCTCTCGGAGCCGGAGATACGCAGTATTTT. It codes for CAWRPLGAGDTQYF. This chain links TRBV30 with TRBJ2-3; D unresolved. Trimming removed 3 bases from V and 5 bases from J, with 15 bases in between. CDR3 length: 14 amino acids. Looked up from germline, CDR1 is GTSNPN and CDR2 is SVGIG (reference sequence). Together with reference TRBV30 and TRBJ2-3, the CDR3 gives the full variable domain: SQTIHQWPATLVQPVGSPLSLECTVEGTSNPNLYWYRQAAGRGLQLLFYSVGIGQISSEVPQNLSASRPQDRQFILSSKKLLLSDSGFYLCAWRPLGAGDTQYFGPGTRLTVL.

The gene calls are TRBV4-2 and TRBJ2-2; TRBD2 might be the D (5 bases). Germline assignment: CDR1 LGHNA and CDR2 YNFKEQ. Trimming took off 0 bases at V and 5 bases at J, with 13 bases between the two ends. There are 16 residues in the CDR3. The CDR3 nucleotides read TGTGCCAGCAGCCAAGACCCGGGAACCGGGACCGGGGAGCTGTTTTTT. It codes for CASSQDPGTGTGELFF.

V usage is TRBV27 and J usage is TRBJ2-7, with TRBD2 identical over 14 bases. Germline CDR1 and CDR2: MNHEY and SMNVEV (reference sequence). J was trimmed by 6 bases and V by 2 bases; bases with no gene match: 12. The CDR3 totals 18 residues. The CDR3 is CASSLRPGTSGRISEQYF. The CDR3 DNA follows: TGTGCCAGCAGTTTACGACCCGGGACTAGCGGGAGAATTTCCGAGCAGTACTTC.

CDR3 bases: TGTGCCAGCAGCGAACAGGGTCGGTATGTAGCTTTCTTT. This encodes CASSEQGRYVAFF. This chain links TRBV3-1 (or the pseudogene TRBV3-2) with TRBJ1-1; the D gene is possibly TRBD1 (6 bases). Trimming took 5 bases from V and 10 from J, leaving 17 bases between them. This CDR3 contains 13 residues. Germline V gene data show CDR1 as LGHDT and CDR2 as YNNKEL (reference sequence).

The V call is TRBV19, the J call TRBJ1-1; D is unclear. Trimming pared 4 bases from V and 1 base from J, leaving 7 bases between. The V gene's germline CDR1 is LNHDA and CDR2 SQIVND (reference sequence). The CDR3 covers 13 residues. The CDR3 DNA reads as TGTGCCAGTAGTAGTACTGGGAACACTGAAGCTTTCTTT. Residues: CASSSTGNTEAFF.

The DNA of the CDR3 is TGTGCCAGCAGAGTTACTAAGGCCGGGGAGCTGTTTTTT. This translates into CASRVTKAGELFF. The chain couples TRBV2 to TRBJ2-2, with D unclear. In germline, CDR1 is SNHLY, CDR2 FYNNEI. The CDR3 runs to 13 residues. V lost 6 bases and J lost 6, with 11 bases in between.

The chain recombines TRBV9 with TRBJ2-7; 8 nucleotides line up with TRBD1. Trimming took 4 bases from V and 3 from J; bases not matched to a gene: 9. The CDR3 has 15 residues. The germline gives CDR1 SGDLS, CDR2 YYNGEE. This CDR3 is CASSRAPGGVYEQYF. Here the CDR3 DNA reads TGTGCCAGCAGCCGAGCACCAGGGGGCGTCTACGAGCAGTACTTC.

This chain links TRBV5-4 with TRBJ1-1, with 7 nucleotides matching TRBD1. The V segment lost 0 bases and the J segment 1 base; nucleotides outside the gene matches: 6. There are 16 residues in the CDR3. Germline assignment: CDR1 SGHNT and CDR2 YYREEE (reference sequence). DNA of the CDR3: TGTGCCAGCAGCTTGGGGACCGGGACAGCGAACACTGAAGCTTTCTTT. Its protein is CASSLGTGTANTEAFF.

The chain recombines TRBV30 with TRBJ1-4; 7 bases map to TRBD1. Germline V gene data show CDR1 as GTSNPN and CDR2 as SVGIG (reference sequence). The CDR3 is 15 residues long. V shed 1 base, J shed 7 bases, and the junction held 9 bases outside the gene matches. DNA of the CDR3: TGTGCCTGGAGTGCTTGGGACAGAGGAAGTGAAAAACTGTTTTTT. Translated, it gives CAWSAWDRGSEKLFF.

The chain employs TRBV14 and TRBJ1-3, with 7 bases fitting TRBD1. Trimming cost V 1 base and J 0 bases; bases outside gene matches: 9. This CDR3 is 18 amino acids long. CDR1 SGHDN and CDR2 FVKESK come from the germline V gene. CDR3 sequence (DNA): TGTGCCAGCAGCCAAGTCCGAAGGAACAGGGGCTCTGGAAACACCATATATTTT. Translated: CASSQVRRNRGSGNTIYF.

This chain joins TRBV3-1 (or the pseudogene TRBV3-2) and TRBJ2-3, with TRBD1 matching over 7 bases. The germline gives CDR1 LGHDT, CDR2 YNNKEL (reference sequence). Trimming took 4 bases from V and 0 from J; bases not matched to a gene: 13. This CDR3 has 18 residues. CDR3 sequence (DNA): TGTGCCAGCAGCCGAAGGGGGCAATACAGGAAAAGCACAGATACGCAGTATTTT. It yields the protein CASSRRGQYRKSTDTQYF.

This sequence joins TRBV14 and TRBJ2-2, with D possibly TRBD1 on 6 matching bases. Germline V gene lookup returns CDR1 SGHDN and CDR2 FVKESK. Trimming removed 3 bases from V and 4 bases from J, with 18 bases in between. This CDR3 is 17 amino acids long. The CDR3 DNA is TGTGCCAGCAGCCACAAACAACCAGGGGTCAGCACCGGGGAGCTGTTTTTT. Its protein product is CASSHKQPGVSTGELFF.

The chain carries TRBV27 and TRBJ2-1; a weak D match, TRBD2 (6 bases). Trimming left V 6 bases short and J 10 bases short, with 16 bases between. Germline V gene lookup returns CDR1 MNHEY and CDR2 SMNVEV (reference sequence). The CDR3 consists of 13 residues. The CDR3 nucleotides are TGTGCCAGCAGCCCACCAGAGGCGGGGGAGCAGTTCTTC. It yields the protein CASSPPEAGEQFF.

V and J are TRBV9 and TRBJ2-5; 7 nucleotides match TRBD1. V lost 3 bases and J lost 2; bases outside the gene matches: 7. Germline CDR1 SGDLS, CDR2 YYNGEE. The CDR3 spans 15 residues. The CDR3 sequence: CASSEGATQQETQYF. As DNA, the CDR3 is TGTGCCAGCAGCGAGGGGGCTACCCAGCAAGAGACCCAGTACTTC. Using reference TRBV9 and TRBJ2-5 for the parts outside the CDR3, the full variable domain is DSGVTQTPKHLITATGQRVTLRCSPRSGDLSVYWYQQSLDQGLQFLIQYYNGEERAKGNILERFSAQQFPDLHSELNLSSLELGDSALYFCASSEGATQQETQYFGPGTRLLVL.

This chain links TRBV6-4 with TRBJ2-7, with TRBD2 matching over 8 bases. The trim removed 4 bases at V and 7 bases at J, leaving 9 bases unmatched. This CDR3 spans 14 amino acids. Looked up from germline, CDR1 is MRHNA and CDR2 is SNTAGT. CDR3 sequence: CASSAPGGVGEQYF. In nucleotides, the CDR3 is TGTGCCAGCAGTGCTCCGGGGGGGGTAGGAGAGCAGTACTTC.

V is TRBV7-9 and J is TRBJ1-1, with TRBD1 as a possible D gene (5 bases). This CDR3 contains 12 residues. The germline V and J ends were trimmed by 5 bases and 6 bases, with 10 bases remaining between them. Germline assignment: CDR1 SEHNR and CDR2 FQNEAQ (reference sequence). CDR3 sequence (DNA): TGTGCCAGCAGCCCCCCGGGGGCTGAAGCTTTCTTT. Encoded protein: CASSPPGAEAFF.

This sequence joins TRBV3-1 (or the pseudogene TRBV3-2) and TRBJ1-1; tentative D call: TRBD1 (6 bases). Trimming removed 5 bases at V and 0 bases at J, with 7 bases between. Germline CDR1 and CDR2: LGHDT and YNNKEL (reference sequence). This CDR3 contains 13 residues. CDR3 coding DNA: TGTGCCAGCAGCACAGGGATGAACACTGAAGCTTTCTTT. It encodes CASSTGMNTEAFF.

The chain uses TRBV6-5 and TRBJ2-2; 9 nucleotides match TRBD2. V was clipped by 5 bases and J by 7 bases; unmatched bases: 5. Germline V gene data show CDR1 as MNHEY and CDR2 as SVGAGI. The length of the CDR3 is 14 residues. CDR3 amino acids: CASSRTSAVGELFF. As DNA, the CDR3 is TGTGCCAGCAGTAGGACTAGCGCAGTCGGGGAGCTGTTTTTT.

Comment on this clone: A junction end diverges from the germline sequence, so it may reflect a read error. The rearrangement joins TRBV7-7 to TRBJ2-1; TRBD1 might be the D (6 bases). CDR1 and CDR2 (germline): SSHAT, FNYEAQ (reference sequence). The CDR3 covers 15 residues. For the CDR3, the DNA is TGTGCTAGCAGCTTAGCAGGGGCAGGGGTCAATGAGCAGTTCTTC. Amino acid sequence: CASSLAGAGVNEQFF.

This sequence joins TRBV3-1 (or the pseudogene TRBV3-2) and TRBJ2-7; TRBD2 aligns across 8 bases. Germline V gives CDR1 LGHDT, CDR2 YNNKEL (reference sequence). V shed 10 bases, J shed 4 bases, and the junction held 6 bases outside the gene matches. The CDR3 has 12 residues. The CDR3, as DNA: TGTGCCACTCCGGGAGGGGGGTACGAGCAGTACTTC. As protein: CATPGGGYEQYF.

The chain links TRBV5-4 to TRBJ2-2; D may be TRBD2 (5 bases). There are 13 residues in the CDR3. V shed 4 bases and J shed 5 bases, with 9 bases lying between them. CDR1 is SGHNT, CDR2 YYREEE, per germline (reference sequence). CDR3 loop: CASSPGFTGELFF. The CDR3 DNA sequence: TGTGCCAGCAGCCCGGGGTTTACCGGGGAGCTGTTTTTT.

Only one count was recorded for this clone. The chain combines TRBV18 with TRBJ1-3, with 8 bases matching TRBD1. Germline trimming cut 4 bases from V and 8 bases from J; bases unmatched to any gene: 4. The CDR3 is 13 residues long. CDR1 and CDR2 from the germline V gene are KGHSH and LQKENI. This chain's CDR3 is CASSRDRQDTIYF. Written as DNA, the CDR3 is TGTGCCAGCTCACGGGACAGGCAAGACACCATATATTTT.

This clone occurred a few times. The chain has TRBV5-1 and TRBJ2-7; a weak D match, TRBD2 (6 bases). V gave up 2 bases and J gave up 3 bases, with 12 bases separating them. The CDR3 loop spans 14 amino acids. Germline CDR1 reads SGHRS; CDR2 reads YFSETQ. Written as DNA, the CDR3 is TGCGCCAGCAGCTTACTCTCCGGGGGCTACGAGCAGTACTTC. This codes for CASSLLSGGYEQYF.

The rearrangement joins TRBV27 to TRBJ2-7; D may be TRBD2 (7 bases). The germline V and J ends were trimmed by 6 bases and 6 bases, with 15 bases remaining between them. This CDR3 is built from 13 residues. Germline loops: CDR1 MNHEY, CDR2 SMNVEV (reference sequence). The CDR3 sequence is CASRQGGSFEQYF. In DNA, the CDR3 is TGTGCCAGCAGACAGGGAGGGTCGTTCGAGCAGTACTTC.